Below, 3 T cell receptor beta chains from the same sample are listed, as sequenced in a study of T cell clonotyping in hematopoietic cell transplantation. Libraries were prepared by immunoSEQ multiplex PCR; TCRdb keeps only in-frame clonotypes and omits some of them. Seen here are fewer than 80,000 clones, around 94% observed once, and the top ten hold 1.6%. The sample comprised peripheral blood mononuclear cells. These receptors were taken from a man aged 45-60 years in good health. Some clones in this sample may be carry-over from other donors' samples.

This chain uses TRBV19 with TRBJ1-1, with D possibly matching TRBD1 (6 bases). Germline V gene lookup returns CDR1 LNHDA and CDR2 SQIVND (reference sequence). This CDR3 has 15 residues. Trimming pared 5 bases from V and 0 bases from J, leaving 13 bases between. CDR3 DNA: TGTGCCAGTAGTCAACCAGGGGAAATGAACACTGAAGCTTTCTTT. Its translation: CASSQPGEMNTEAFF.

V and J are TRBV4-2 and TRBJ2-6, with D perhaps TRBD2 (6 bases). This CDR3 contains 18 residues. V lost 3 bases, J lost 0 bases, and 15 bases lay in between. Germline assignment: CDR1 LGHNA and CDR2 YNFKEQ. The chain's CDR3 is CASSQGGADYSGANVLTF. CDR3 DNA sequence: TGTGCCAGCAGCCAGGGCGGGGCAGATTACTCTGGGGCCAACGTCCTGACTTTC.

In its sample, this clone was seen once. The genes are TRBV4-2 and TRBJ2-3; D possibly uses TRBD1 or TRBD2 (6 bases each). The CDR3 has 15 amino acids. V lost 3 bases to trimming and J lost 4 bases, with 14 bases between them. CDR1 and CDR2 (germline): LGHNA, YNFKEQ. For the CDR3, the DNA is TGTGCCAGCAGCCACTCCTCGGGGGCCGCAGATACGCAGTATTTT. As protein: CASSHSSGAADTQYF.